This is a list of T cell receptor beta chains from one sample in a study of shared clonotypes between healthy human individuals. The method was immunoSEQ multiplex PCR; TCRdb's version includes in-frame clones alone and lacks a portion of them. The data show roughly 2 million clones, with 85% to 95% seen just once and 0.13% held by the top ten. Sequenced sample: naive CD4+ T cells sorted from blood. Receptor source: a man aged 18 to 35 in good health. Both conserved end residues are part of each CDR3. A D gene is named only where the DNA matches it firmly. Size tells how often a clone was seen (once, few, many) or the class of an expanded clone, and some rows leave it out.

D gene	clone size	V gene	J gene	CDR3 DNA	CDR3 protein
NA	NA	TRBV11-3	TRBJ2-5	TGTGCCAGCAGCAATATAAGCCCCGGGGGCAGCGAGACCCAGTACTTC	CASSNISPGGSETQYF
NA	NA	TRBV28	TRBJ1-4	TGTGCCAGCAGCACCCGGGGAGAAAAACTGTTTTTT	CASSTRGEKLFF
NA	NA	TRBV19	TRBJ2-1	TGTGCCAGTAGTATCGACGCCCGCTCCTACAATGAGCAGTTCTTC	CASSIDARSYNEQFF
TRBD1	NA	TRBV7-2	TRBJ2-5	TGTGCCAGCAGCTTAGTACAGGGACAGGCCCAGTACTTC	CASSLVQGQAQYF
NA	NA	TRBV5-1	TRBJ2-1	TGCGCCAGCAGCTTGAACCAGTTCGATGAGCAGTTCTTC	CASSLNQFDEQFF
TRBD2	NA	TRBV5-1	TRBJ2-3	TGCGCCAGCAGCTTGGCGGGGCAGGCGGGGGGCACAGATACGCAGTATTTT	CASSLAGQAGGTDTQYF
TRBD1	NA	TRBV28	TRBJ1-3	TGTGCCAGCAGTTTCGGACAGGGTAGTGGAAACACCATATATTTT	CASSFGQGSGNTIYF
TRBD1	NA	TRBV11-2	TRBJ2-5	TGTGCCAGCAGCTTGACAGGGATTGGAGAGACCCAGTACTTC	CASSLTGIGETQYF
NA	NA	TRBV9	TRBJ2-3	TGTGCCAGCAGCACGGGGAGTAATACGCAGTATTTT	CASSTGSNTQYF
TRBD2	NA	TRBV5-6	TRBJ2-1	TGTGCCAGCAGCTTGGCCTTCGGGACTAACCTCTACAATGAGCAGTTCTTC	CASSLAFGTNLYNEQFF
TRBD1	once	TRBV27	TRBJ2-7	TGTGCCAGCCGACCGGGACAGGGCTACGAGCAGTACTTC	CASRPGQGYEQYF
NA	NA	TRBV6-5	TRBJ2-7	TGTGCCACCAGAGGTAGCTCCTACGAGCAGTACTTC	CATRGSSYEQYF
TRBD1	NA	TRBV6-5	TRBJ2-7	TGTGCCAGCTCCAGGGGGCGCGGCACCAACGAGCAGTACTTC	CASSRGRGTNEQYF
TRBD2	NA	TRBV7-2	TRBJ2-3	TGTGCCAGCAGTTCCGGGACTAGGGGCATTACAAGCACAGATACGCAGTATTTT	CASSSGTRGITSTDTQYF
TRBD2	NA	TRBV5-4	TRBJ2-5	TGTGCCAGCAGCTTGCTGGCGGGAGACCAAGAGACCCAGTACTTC	CASSLLAGDQETQYF
TRBD2	NA	TRBV11-2	TRBJ2-1	TGTGCCAGCAGCAACCCCTTCGGGGGGAAGGTCTCCTACAATGAGCAGTTCTTC	CASSNPFGGKVSYNEQFF
NA	NA	TRBV29-1	TRBJ1-2	TGCAGCGTTGAGAGTCCCGGCCACTATGGCTACACCTTC	CSVESPGHYGYTF
NA	NA	TRBV7-9	TRBJ2-3	TGTGCCAGCAGCGATAGCGGACAGTGGGTCACAGATACGCAGTATTTT	CASSDSGQWVTDTQYF
TRBD2	NA	TRBV30	TRBJ2-1	TGTGCCTGGACTAGCGGGGGGACTGAGCAGTTCTTC	CAWTSGGTEQFF
NA	NA	TRBV5-4	TRBJ2-3	TGTGCCAGCAGCTTGGAGCGCAGGGGGGGCACAGATACGCAGTATTTT	CASSLERRGGTDTQYF
NA	few	TRBV19	TRBJ1-6	TGTGCCAGTAGTATACAGGGCGCCTATAATTCACCCCTCCACTTT	CASSIQGAYNSPLHF
NA	NA	TRBV30	TRBJ1-1	TGTGCCTGGACCGGCTTGTCTGGCACTGAAGCTTTCTTT	CAWTGLSGTEAFF
NA	NA	TRBV10-2	TRBJ1-5	TGCGCCAGCAGTGAATATAGCAATCAGCCCCAGCATTTT	CASSEYSNQPQHF
NA	NA	TRBV9	TRBJ2-2	TGTGCCAGCAGCGTAGGGGGTAGGGGAACCGGGGAGCTGTTTTTT	CASSVGGRGTGELFF
NA	NA	TRBV20-1	TRBJ2-5	TGCAGTGCCCGACGGGAGACCCAGTACTTC	CSARRETQYF
NA	NA	TRBV18	TRBJ1-3	TGTGCCAGCTCACCGGAACTCCCGGGGACGGGAAACACCATATATTTT	CASSPELPGTGNTIYF